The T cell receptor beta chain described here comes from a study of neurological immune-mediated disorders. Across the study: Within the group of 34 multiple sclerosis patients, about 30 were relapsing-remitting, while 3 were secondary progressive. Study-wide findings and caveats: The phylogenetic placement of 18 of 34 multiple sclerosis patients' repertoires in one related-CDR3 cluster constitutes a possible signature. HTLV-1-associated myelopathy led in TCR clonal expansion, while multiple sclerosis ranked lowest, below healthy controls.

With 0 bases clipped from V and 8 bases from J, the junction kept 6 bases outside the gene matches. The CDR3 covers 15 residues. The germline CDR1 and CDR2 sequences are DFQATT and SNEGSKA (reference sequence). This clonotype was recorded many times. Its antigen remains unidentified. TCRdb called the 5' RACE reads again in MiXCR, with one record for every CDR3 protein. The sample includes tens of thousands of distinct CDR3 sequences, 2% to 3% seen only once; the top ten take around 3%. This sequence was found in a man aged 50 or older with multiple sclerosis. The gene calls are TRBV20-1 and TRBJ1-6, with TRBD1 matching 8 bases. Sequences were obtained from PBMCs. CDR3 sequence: CSARDPRGLDSPLHF. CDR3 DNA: TGCAGTGCTAGAGATCCCAGGGGGCTGGATTCACCCCTCCACTTT.